These T cell receptor beta chains were read from a single sample in a study of glioma-infiltrating T cells after dendritic cell vaccination. Libraries were prepared by immunoSEQ multiplex PCR; TCRdb keeps only in-frame clonotypes and omits some of them. The table has about 49,000 clones, 65% to 90% seen once. The material was blood, obtained before dendritic cell vaccination. The receptors originated from a human donor with glioblastoma. The CDR3 runs from the conserved cysteine through the conserved F or W. D genes are given only for firm matches. Clone sizes are given selectively: once, few, many, or a class where the clone is expanded.

clone size,J gene,CDR3 length,D gene,V gene,CDR3 protein,CDR3 DNA
NA,TRBJ1-1,13,NA,TRBV5-8,CASSPDPGTEAFF,TGTGCCAGCAGCCCGGACCCGGGGACTGAAGCTTTCTTT
NA,TRBJ1-1,11,NA,TRBV7-2,CASSVNTEAFF,TGTGCCAGCAGCGTTAATACTGAAGCTTTCTTT
NA,TRBJ2-7,15,NA,TRBV19,CASSVEGGRGNEQYF,TGTGCCAGTAGCGTCGAAGGGGGCCGCGGGAACGAGCAGTACTTC
NA,TRBJ1-2,15,NA,TRBV4-3,CASSPRLTANYGYTF,TGCGCCAGCAGCCCGAGGTTGACGGCTAACTATGGCTACACCTTC
NA,TRBJ2-1,15,TRBD2,TRBV11-2,CASSSLSGRANEQFF,TGTGCCAGCAGCTCGCTTAGCGGGAGGGCCAATGAGCAGTTCTTC
few,TRBJ2-7,15,TRBD1,TRBV27,CASSSLGQGINEQYF,TGTGCCAGCAGTTCGTTAGGACAGGGGATTAACGAGCAGTACTTC
NA,TRBJ1-1,14,TRBD1,TRBV10-3,CAAKPTGGNTEAFF,TGTGCCGCGAAACCGACAGGGGGGAACACTGAAGCTTTCTTT
NA,TRBJ1-6,15,NA,TRBV7-2,CASSLGQAYNSPLHF,TGTGCCAGCAGCTTGGGGCAGGCGTATAATTCACCCCTCCACTTT
NA,TRBJ1-5,14,TRBD1,TRBV7-9,CASSLGTGPGPQHF,TGTGCCAGCAGCTTAGGGACAGGGCCTGGCCCCCAGCATTTT
once,TRBJ2-5,15,TRBD1,TRBV7-9,CASSPETGSVETQYF,TGTGCCAGCAGCCCTGAGACAGGGTCGGTGGAGACCCAGTACTTC
NA,TRBJ2-1,15,NA,TRBV9,CASSASGAAYNEQFF,TGTGCCAGCAGCGCGTCAGGGGCGGCCTACAATGAGCAGTTCTTC
NA,TRBJ2-5,16,TRBD2,TRBV7-7,CASSKQAGGLVETQYF,TGTGCCAGCAGCAAACAAGCGGGGGGGCTTGTGGAGACCCAGTACTTC
NA,TRBJ2-7,17,NA,TRBV7-6,CASSSIPALGVVYEQYF,TGTGCCAGCAGCTCGATCCCGGCCTTAGGGGTTGTCTACGAGCAGTACTTC
once,TRBJ1-5,14,NA,TRBV19,CASSTDERGQPQHF,TGTGCCAGTAGTACAGACGAGCGGGGTCAGCCCCAGCATTTT
NA,TRBJ1-4,17,TRBD1,TRBV7-6,CASSCAGTGGRVKKLFF,TGTGCCAGCAGCTGTGCCGGGACAGGGGGGAGGGTGAAAAAACTGTTTTTT
few,TRBJ1-1,14,TRBD1,TRBV27,CASRLGQGPTEAFF,TGTGCCAGCAGACTAGGACAGGGGCCCACTGAAGCTTTCTTT
NA,TRBJ1-1,15,NA,TRBV7-8,CASSLGAGRATEAFF,TGTGCCAGCAGCTTAGGAGCGGGCAGGGCTACTGAAGCTTTCTTT
NA,TRBJ1-1,16,NA,TRBV4-3,CASRGTLSAGNTEAFF,TGCGCCAGCAGGGGGACTCTATCGGCGGGAAACACTGAAGCTTTCTTT
NA,TRBJ2-3,17,TRBD1,TRBV9,CASSVNRQGPNTDTQYF,TGTGCCAGCAGCGTAAATAGACAGGGGCCAAACACAGATACGCAGTATTTT
NA,TRBJ1-2,13,NA,TRBV7-9,CASSLEQGHGYTF,TGTGCCAGCAGCTTAGAGCAGGGGCATGGCTACACCTTC
once,TRBJ2-3,14,NA,TRBV14,CASSRQGSTDTQYF,TGTGCCAGCAGCCGTCAGGGTAGCACAGATACGCAGTATTTT
NA,TRBJ1-4,14,NA,TRBV5-1,CASSFRGPNEKLFF,TGCGCCAGCAGCTTCAGGGGACCTAATGAAAAACTGTTTTTT
NA,TRBJ1-4,14,TRBD1,TRBV5-6,CASSLGGGREKLFF,TGTGCCAGCAGCTTGGGAGGGGGCCGTGAAAAACTGTTTTTT
once,TRBJ2-3,14,TRBD2,TRBV5-8,CASSLAGTTDTQYF,TGTGCCAGCAGCTTAGCGGGAACCACAGATACGCAGTATTTT
once,TRBJ2-3,15,TRBD1,TRBV19,CASSIDRGSTDTQYF,TGTGCCAGTAGTATAGACAGGGGGAGCACAGATACGCAGTATTTT
NA,TRBJ2-7,14,TRBD2,TRBV19,CASSVGLAPHEQYF,TGTGCCAGTAGTGTGGGACTAGCGCCCCACGAGCAGTACTTC
NA,TRBJ2-3,17,NA,TRBV5-1,CASSRSLRLSSTDTQYF,TGCGCCAGCAGCCGAAGCCTTAGACTGTCTAGCACAGATACGCAGTATTTT
NA,TRBJ2-2,15,TRBD2,TRBV9,CASSVTSGNTGELFF,TGTGCCAGCAGCGTGACTAGCGGGAACACCGGGGAGCTGTTTTTT
NA,TRBJ1-2,16,TRBD1,TRBV7-2,CASSSQRDRGYYGYTF,TGTGCCAGCAGCTCGCAACGGGACAGGGGTTACTATGGCTACACCTTC
once,TRBJ1-2,15,TRBD1,TRBV14,CASSQSGTGAAGYTF,TGTGCCAGCAGCCAATCTGGGACAGGGGCGGCCGGCTACACCTTC
once,TRBJ1-1,14,TRBD1,TRBV29-1,CSVDRRDRGTEAFF,TGCAGCGTTGATCGACGGGACAGGGGCACTGAAGCTTTCTTT
NA,TRBJ2-5,15,TRBD2,TRBV11-3,CASSLGAGGQETQYF,TGTGCCAGCAGCTTAGGGGCGGGAGGGCAGGAGACCCAGTACTTC
NA,TRBJ2-3,15,NA,TRBV9,CASSVKLSGTDTQYF,TGTGCCAGCAGCGTGAAGCTCTCGGGCACAGATACGCAGTATTTT
NA,TRBJ2-3,13,NA,TRBV21-1,CASGAGVTDTQYF,TGTGCCAGCGGCGCAGGGGTAACAGATACGCAGTATTTT
NA,TRBJ2-7,14,NA,TRBV27,CASKLYRQTYEQYF,TGTGCCAGCAAACTTTACCGACAGACCTACGAGCAGTACTTC
NA,TRBJ1-5,14,NA,TRBV28,CASSLRFNPGPQHF,TGTGCCAGCAGTTTACGTTTTAATCCGGGGCCCCAGCATTTT
NA,TRBJ1-1,15,TRBD1,TRBV7-9,CASSLGGQANTEAFF,TGTGCCAGCAGCTTAGGGGGACAGGCGAACACTGAAGCTTTCTTT
NA,TRBJ1-2,14,NA,TRBV5-5,CASSWGGRTYGYTF,TGTGCCAGCAGCTGGGGGGGGCGAACCTATGGCTACACCTTC
NA,TRBJ1-1,15,NA,TRBV9,CAGSVEPGLNTEAFF,TGTGCCGGCAGCGTAGAACCGGGACTAAACACTGAAGCTTTCTTT
NA,TRBJ2-7,13,NA,TRBV5-1,CASSLGGVYEQYF,TGCGCCAGCAGCCTAGGGGGTGTCTACGAGCAGTACTTC
once,TRBJ1-1,15,NA,TRBV19,CASTTTDRWNTEAFF,TGTGCCAGTACAACCACCGACAGATGGAACACTGAAGCTTTCTTT
NA,TRBJ2-1,14,TRBD1,TRBV19,CASTRDRGLNEQFF,TGTGCCAGTACCCGGGACAGGGGTCTCAATGAGCAGTTCTTC
once,TRBJ1-5,17,NA,TRBV6-1,CASSERSGELSNQPQHF,TGTGCCAGCAGTGAACGGTCAGGGGAATTGAGCAATCAGCCCCAGCATTTT
NA,TRBJ2-6,19,TRBD1,TRBV5-8,CASSLWDSTYDSGANVLTF,TGTGCCAGCAGCTTGTGGGACAGCACATACGACTCTGGGGCCAACGTCCTGACTTTC
NA,TRBJ2-2,16,NA,TRBV11-2,CASSLVTPGNTGELFF,TGTGCCAGCAGCTTAGTCACCCCAGGAAACACCGGGGAGCTGTTTTTT
once,TRBJ2-1,16,NA,TRBV27,CASLAGGGSIYNEQFF,TGTGCCAGTCTAGCCGGGGGCGGGAGTATCTACAATGAGCAGTTCTTC
NA,TRBJ1-3,15,NA,TRBV2,CASSRTGFSGNTIYF,TGTGCCAGCAGTCGAACAGGGTTCTCTGGAAACACCATATATTTT
few,TRBJ2-2,13,NA,TRBV10-1,CASTVGGSGELFF,TGCGCCAGCACCGTAGGGGGATCCGGGGAGCTGTTTTTT
NA,TRBJ1-2,15,NA,TRBV7-3,CASSSLLDSNYGYTF,TGTGCCAGCAGCTCATTACTTGACAGTAACTATGGCTACACCTTC
NA,TRBJ1-2,14,TRBD1,TRBV5-6,CASSRGTAAYGYTF,TGTGCCAGCAGCCGAGGGACAGCAGCATATGGCTACACCTTC
NA,TRBJ2-7,16,NA,TRBV18,CASSLIPGTRPYEQYF,TGTGCCAGCTCATTAATCCCCGGGACACGGCCCTACGAGCAGTACTTC
NA,TRBJ2-7,14,TRBD2,TRBV19,CASSIRAGVYEQYF,TGTGCCAGTAGTATCCGAGCGGGGGTCTACGAGCAGTACTTC
NA,TRBJ2-1,16,TRBD2,TRBV11-3,CASSFGTSGSWTEQFF,TGTGCCAGCAGCTTCGGGACTAGCGGGAGTTGGACTGAGCAGTTCTTC
NA,TRBJ2-7,16,TRBD2,TRBV5-1,CASSLLVAGGPGEQYF,TGCGCCAGCAGCTTGCTGGTAGCGGGAGGGCCGGGGGAGCAGTACTTC
NA,TRBJ1-2,11,NA,TRBV28,CASSREYGYTF,TGTGCCAGCAGTCGCGAATACGGCTACACCTTC
NA,TRBJ2-1,16,TRBD2,TRBV5-6,CASSLVAGAGPDEQFF,TGTGCCAGCAGCTTGGTCGCGGGAGCGGGCCCCGATGAGCAGTTCTTC
few,TRBJ2-3,14,TRBD2,TRBV4-2,CASSQAGGLDTQYF,TGTGCCAGCAGCCAAGCGGGGGGGCTGGATACGCAGTATTTT
NA,TRBJ2-1,15,NA,TRBV11-2,CASSLGGSSYNEQFF,TGTGCCAGCAGCTTAGGTGGGAGCTCCTACAATGAGCAGTTCTTC